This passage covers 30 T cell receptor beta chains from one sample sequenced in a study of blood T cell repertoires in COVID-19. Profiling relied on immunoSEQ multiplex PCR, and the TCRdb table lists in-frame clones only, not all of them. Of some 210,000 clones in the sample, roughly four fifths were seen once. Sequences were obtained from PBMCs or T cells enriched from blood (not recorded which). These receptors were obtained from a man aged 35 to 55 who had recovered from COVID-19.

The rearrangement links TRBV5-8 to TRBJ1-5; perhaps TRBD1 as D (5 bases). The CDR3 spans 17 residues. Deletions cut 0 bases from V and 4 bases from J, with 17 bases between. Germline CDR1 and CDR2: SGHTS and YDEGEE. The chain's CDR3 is CASSLAIFNGGNQPQHF. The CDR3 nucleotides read TGTGCCAGCAGCTTGGCCATTTTCAACGGGGGTAATCAGCCCCAGCATTTT.

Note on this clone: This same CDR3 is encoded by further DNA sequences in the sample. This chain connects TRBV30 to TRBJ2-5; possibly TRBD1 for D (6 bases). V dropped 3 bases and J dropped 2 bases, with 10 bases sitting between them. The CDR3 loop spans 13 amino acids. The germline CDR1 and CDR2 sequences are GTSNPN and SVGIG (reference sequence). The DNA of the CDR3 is TGTGCCTGGAGACGACAGGTGCAAGAGACCCAGTACTTC. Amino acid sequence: CAWRRQVQETQYF.

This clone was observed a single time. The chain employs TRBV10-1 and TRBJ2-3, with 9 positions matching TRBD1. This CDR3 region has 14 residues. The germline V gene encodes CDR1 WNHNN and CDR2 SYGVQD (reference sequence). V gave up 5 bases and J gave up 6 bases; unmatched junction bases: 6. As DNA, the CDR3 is TGCGCCAGCAGTACACCCGGGACAGGGGATACGCAGTATTTT. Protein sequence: CASSTPGTGDTQYF.

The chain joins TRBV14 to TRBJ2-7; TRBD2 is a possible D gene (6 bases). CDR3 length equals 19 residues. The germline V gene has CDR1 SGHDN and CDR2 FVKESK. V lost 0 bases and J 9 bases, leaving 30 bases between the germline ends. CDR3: CASSQESSVLSWEVRGQYF. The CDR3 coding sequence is TGTGCCAGCAGCCAAGAGTCGTCCGTGTTGTCCTGGGAGGTACGAGGGCAGTACTTC.

The CDR3 DNA is TGTGCCAGCAGCTCTGACAGGGGGTTTGGAAACACCATATATTTT. It translates to CASSSDRGFGNTIYF. This rearrangement joins TRBV7-9 to TRBJ1-3; 9 bases match TRBD1. Per the germline V gene, CDR1 is SEHNR and CDR2 is FQNEAQ (reference sequence). After removal of 4 bases from V and 3 bases from J, the junction contained 4 bases not matched to a gene. CDR3 length: 15 residues.

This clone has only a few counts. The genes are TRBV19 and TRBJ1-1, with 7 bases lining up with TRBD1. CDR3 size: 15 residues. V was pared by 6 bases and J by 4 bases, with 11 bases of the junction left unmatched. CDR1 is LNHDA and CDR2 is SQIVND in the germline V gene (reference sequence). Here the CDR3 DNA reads TGTGCCAGTAGCGAAGGTACAGGGGCGGGCACTGAAGCTTTCTTT. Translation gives CASSEGTGAGTEAFF.

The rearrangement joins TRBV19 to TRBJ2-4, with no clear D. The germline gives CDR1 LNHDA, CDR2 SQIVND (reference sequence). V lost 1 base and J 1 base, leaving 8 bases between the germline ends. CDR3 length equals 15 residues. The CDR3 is CASSIGSTAKNIQYF. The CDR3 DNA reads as TGTGCCAGTAGTATAGGGAGCACGGCCAAAAACATTCAGTACTTC.

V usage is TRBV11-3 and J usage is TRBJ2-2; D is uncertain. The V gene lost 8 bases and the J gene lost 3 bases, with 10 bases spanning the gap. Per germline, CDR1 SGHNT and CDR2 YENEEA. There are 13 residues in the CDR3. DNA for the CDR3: TGTGCCAGCTCCCCCGGGTACACCGGGGAGCTGTTTTTT. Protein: CASSPGYTGELFF. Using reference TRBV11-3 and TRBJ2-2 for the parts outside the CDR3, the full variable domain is EAGVVQSPRYKIIEKKQPVAFWCNPISGHNTLYWYLQNLGQGPELLIRYENEEAVDDSQLPKDRFSAERLKGVDSTLKIQPAELGDSAVYLCASSPGYTGELFFGEGSRLTVL.

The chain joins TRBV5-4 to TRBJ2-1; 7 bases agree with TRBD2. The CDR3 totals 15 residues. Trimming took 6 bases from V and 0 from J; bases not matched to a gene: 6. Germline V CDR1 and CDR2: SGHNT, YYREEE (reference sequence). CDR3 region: CASTYSGGSYNEQFF. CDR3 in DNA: TGTGCCAGCACCTATTCGGGGGGCTCCTACAATGAGCAGTTCTTC.

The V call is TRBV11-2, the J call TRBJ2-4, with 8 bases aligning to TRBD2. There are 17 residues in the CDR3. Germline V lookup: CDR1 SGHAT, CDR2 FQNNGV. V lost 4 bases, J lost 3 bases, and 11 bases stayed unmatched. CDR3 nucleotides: TGTGCCAGCAGCTCCAAGGGAGCGGGGGCCTACAAAAACATTCAGTACTTC. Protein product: CASSSKGAGAYKNIQYF.

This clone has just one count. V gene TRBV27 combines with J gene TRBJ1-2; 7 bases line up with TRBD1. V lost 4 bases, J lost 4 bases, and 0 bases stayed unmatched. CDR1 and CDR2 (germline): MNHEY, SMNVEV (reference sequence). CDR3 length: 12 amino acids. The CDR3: CASSSGGYGYTF. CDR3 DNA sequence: TGTGCCAGCAGTTCAGGGGGCTATGGCTACACCTTC.

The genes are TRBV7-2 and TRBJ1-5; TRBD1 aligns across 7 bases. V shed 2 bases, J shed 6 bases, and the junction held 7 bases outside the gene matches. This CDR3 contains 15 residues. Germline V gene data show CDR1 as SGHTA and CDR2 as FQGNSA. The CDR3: CASSLKAGGGQPQHF. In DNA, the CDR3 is TGTGCCAGCAGCTTAAAGGCAGGGGGAGGTCAGCCCCAGCATTTT.

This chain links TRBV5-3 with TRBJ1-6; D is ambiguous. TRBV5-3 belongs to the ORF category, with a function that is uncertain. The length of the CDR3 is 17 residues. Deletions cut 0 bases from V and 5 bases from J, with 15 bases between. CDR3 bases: TGTGCCAGAAGCTTGGGTGGTACAGACCTAAATAATTCACCCCTCCACTTT. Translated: CARSLGGTDLNNSPLHF.

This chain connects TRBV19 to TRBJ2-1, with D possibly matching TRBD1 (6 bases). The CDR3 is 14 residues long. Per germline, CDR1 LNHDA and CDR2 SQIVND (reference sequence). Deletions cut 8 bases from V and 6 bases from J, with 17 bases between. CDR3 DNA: TGTGCCAGTGTTCCCCGCAGGGGCGGCAATGAGCAGTTCTTC. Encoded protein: CASVPRRGGNEQFF.

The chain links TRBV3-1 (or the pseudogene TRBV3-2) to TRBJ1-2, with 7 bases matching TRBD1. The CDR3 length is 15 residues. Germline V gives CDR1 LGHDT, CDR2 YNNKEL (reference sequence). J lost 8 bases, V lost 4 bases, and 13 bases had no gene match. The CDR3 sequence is CASSLTLQGLGGYTF. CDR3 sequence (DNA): TGTGCCAGCAGCCTCACCCTACAGGGGCTCGGCGGCTACACCTTC.

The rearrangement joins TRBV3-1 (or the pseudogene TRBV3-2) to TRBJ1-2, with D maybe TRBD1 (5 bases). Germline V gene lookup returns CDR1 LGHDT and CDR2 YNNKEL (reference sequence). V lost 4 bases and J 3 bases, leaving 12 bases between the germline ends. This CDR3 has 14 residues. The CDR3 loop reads CASSPRGTHYGYTF. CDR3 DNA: TGTGCCAGCAGCCCCCGGGGGACTCACTATGGCTACACCTTC.

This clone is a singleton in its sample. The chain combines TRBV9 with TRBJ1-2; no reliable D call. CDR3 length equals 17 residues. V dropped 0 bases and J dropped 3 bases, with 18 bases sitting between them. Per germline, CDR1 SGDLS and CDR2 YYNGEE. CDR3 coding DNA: TGTGCCAGCAGCGTAGGCGTTTTGGGTACGGGAGACTATGGCTACACCTTC. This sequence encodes CASSVGVLGTGDYGYTF.

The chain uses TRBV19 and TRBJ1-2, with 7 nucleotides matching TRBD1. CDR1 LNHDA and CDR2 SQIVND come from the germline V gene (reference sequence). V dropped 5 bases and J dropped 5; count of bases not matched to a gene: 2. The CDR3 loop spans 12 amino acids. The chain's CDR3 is CASSPTGYGYTF. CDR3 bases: TGTGCCAGTAGTCCGACAGGGTATGGCTACACCTTC.

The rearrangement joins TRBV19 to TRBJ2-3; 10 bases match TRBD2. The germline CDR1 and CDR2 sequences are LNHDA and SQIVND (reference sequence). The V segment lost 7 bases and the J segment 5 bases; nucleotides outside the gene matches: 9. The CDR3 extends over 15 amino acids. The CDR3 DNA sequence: TGTGCCAGTAAAGCCCAGCGGGGGGGCCGAGATACGCAGTATTTT. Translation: CASKAQRGGRDTQYF.

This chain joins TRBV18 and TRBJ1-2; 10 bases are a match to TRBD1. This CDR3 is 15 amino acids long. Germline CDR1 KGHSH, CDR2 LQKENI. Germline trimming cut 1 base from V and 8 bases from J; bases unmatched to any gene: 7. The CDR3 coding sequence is TGTGCCAGCTCACCACTCGGGACAGGGGATGGAGGCTACACCTTC. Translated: CASSPLGTGDGGYTF.

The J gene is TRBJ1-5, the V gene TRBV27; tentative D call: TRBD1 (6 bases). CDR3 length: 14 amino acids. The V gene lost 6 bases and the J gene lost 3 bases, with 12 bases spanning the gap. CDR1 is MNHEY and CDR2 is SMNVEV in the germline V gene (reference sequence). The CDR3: CASRPDRYNQPQHF. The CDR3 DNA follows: TGTGCCAGCAGGCCGGACAGATACAATCAGCCCCAGCATTTT.

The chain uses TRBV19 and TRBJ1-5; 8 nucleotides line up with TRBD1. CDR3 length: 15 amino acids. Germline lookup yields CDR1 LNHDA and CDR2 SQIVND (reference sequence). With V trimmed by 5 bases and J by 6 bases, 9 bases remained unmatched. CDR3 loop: CASSPGQGTSQPQHF. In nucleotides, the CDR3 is TGTGCCAGTAGTCCCGGACAGGGAACTTCTCAGCCCCAGCATTTT.

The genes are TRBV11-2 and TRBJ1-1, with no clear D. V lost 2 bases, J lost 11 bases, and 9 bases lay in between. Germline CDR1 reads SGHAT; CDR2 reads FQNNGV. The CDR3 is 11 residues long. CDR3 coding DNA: TGTGCCAGCAGCTTATTGGGCGGGGCTTTCTTT. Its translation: CASSLLGGAFF.

The CDR3 is CAWSILGQGYEQYF. CDR3 nucleotide sequence: TGTGCCTGGAGTATCCTGGGACAGGGCTACGAGCAGTACTTC. The V gene is TRBV30, the J gene TRBJ2-7, with 9 bases fitting TRBD1. This CDR3 is built from 14 residues. CDR1 GTSNPN and CDR2 SVGIG come from the germline V gene (reference sequence). The V gene end was trimmed by 2 bases and the J gene end by 3 bases; junction bases not matched to a gene: 5.

CDR3 residues: CASSLEVGGFSYNEQFF. CDR3 in DNA: TGTGCCAGCAGCTTAGAGGTAGGGGGTTTTTCCTACAATGAGCAGTTCTTC. The chain couples TRBV11-2 to TRBJ2-1; possibly TRBD1 for D (6 bases). Germline loops: CDR1 SGHAT, CDR2 FQNNGV. V was trimmed by 0 bases and J by 1 base, leaving 13 bases between them. The CDR3 totals 17 residues.

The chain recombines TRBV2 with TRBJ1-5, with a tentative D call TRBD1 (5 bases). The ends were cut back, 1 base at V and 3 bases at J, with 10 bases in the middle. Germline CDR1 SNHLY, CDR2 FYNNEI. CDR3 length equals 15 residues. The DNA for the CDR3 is TGTGCCAGCAGTGAAGGGGGCAGATTCAATCAGCCCCAGCATTTT. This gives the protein CASSEGGRFNQPQHF.

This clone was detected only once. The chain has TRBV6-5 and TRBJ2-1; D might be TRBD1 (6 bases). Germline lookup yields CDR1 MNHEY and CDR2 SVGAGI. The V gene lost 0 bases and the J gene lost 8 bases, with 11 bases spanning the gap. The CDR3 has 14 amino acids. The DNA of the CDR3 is TGTGCCAGCAGTTACTCAGGCAGGGGCCATGAGCAGTTCTTC. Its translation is CASSYSGRGHEQFF.

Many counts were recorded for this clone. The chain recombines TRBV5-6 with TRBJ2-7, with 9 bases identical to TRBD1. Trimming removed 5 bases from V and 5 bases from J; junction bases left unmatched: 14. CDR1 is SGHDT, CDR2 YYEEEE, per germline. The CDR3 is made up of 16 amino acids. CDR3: CASRLFTGTGRDEQYF. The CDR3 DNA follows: TGTGCCAGCAGGCTTTTTACCGGGACAGGGCGTGACGAGCAGTACTTC.

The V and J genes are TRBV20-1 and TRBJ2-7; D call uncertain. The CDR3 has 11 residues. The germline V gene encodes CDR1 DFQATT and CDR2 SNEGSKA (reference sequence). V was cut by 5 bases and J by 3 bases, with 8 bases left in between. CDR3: CSASNFYEQYF. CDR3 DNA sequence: TGCAGTGCTTCCAACTTCTACGAGCAGTACTTC.

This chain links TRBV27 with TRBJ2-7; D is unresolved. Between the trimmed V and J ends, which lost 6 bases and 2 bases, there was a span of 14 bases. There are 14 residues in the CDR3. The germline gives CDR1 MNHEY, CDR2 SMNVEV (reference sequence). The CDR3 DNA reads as TGTGCCAGCAGGGGCTTGGTGGGTCCCTACGAGCAGTACTTC. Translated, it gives CASRGLVGPYEQYF.